The clone carrying this TCR beta chain was counted between two and nine times. This record comes from a study of identical twins. TCRdb re-called the 5' RACE reads with MiXCR, one entry per CDR3 protein. The sample consists of 1.5 million or so distinct CDR3 sequences, roughly a third of them appearing once. The sequencing sample was made of cord blood. The receptor was isolated from a newborn girl in good health.

The CDR3 here is CASSLVWRENNEQFF. In DNA form, the CDR3 reads TGTGCCAGCAGCTTAGTCTGGCGGGAGAACAATGAGCAGTTCTTC. V gene TRBV11-2 combines with J gene TRBJ2-1; 7 bases match TRBD2. Per germline, CDR1 SGHAT and CDR2 FQNNGV. With V trimmed by 1 base and J by 5 bases, 5 bases remained unmatched. This CDR3 comprises 15 residues. Filled out from reference TRBV11-2 and TRBJ2-1, the complete variable domain reads EAGVAQSPRYKIIEKRQSVAFWCNPISGHATLYWYQQILGQGPKLLIQFQNNGVVDDSQLPKDRFSAERLKGVDSTLKIQPAKLEDSAVYLCASSLVWRENNEQFFGPGTRLTVL.